These 32 T cell receptor beta chains originate from one sample sequenced in a study of T cells in Graves' hyperthyroidism and ophthalmopathy. Amplified regions were TCR beta CDR3 sequences from RNA transcripts. The TCR CDR3 first-round RT-PCR relied on the HTBI primer set. TCRdb analysed the multiplex PCR reads with MiXCR anew, one entry per CDR3 protein. The sample lists about half a million distinct CDR3 sequences; 15% to 20% were seen once. Sequences were obtained from blood. The receptors derive from a woman aged 30 to 39 with Graves' ophthalmopathy.

In its sample, this clonotype was seen many times. V gene TRBV5-1 combines with J gene TRBJ2-1, with D tentatively TRBD1 (6 bases). The CDR3 covers 11 residues. V lost 4 bases to trimming and J lost 10 bases, with 9 bases between them. The germline V gene has CDR1 SGHRS and CDR2 YFSETQ. The CDR3 DNA follows: TGCGCCAGCAGCAACGGACAGGAGCAGTTCTTC. Its translation is CASSNGQEQFF.

This clonotype has ten or more counts. The CDR3 reads CASSPLIGGTYEQYF. As DNA, the CDR3 is TGTGCCAGCTCACCATTAATTGGGGGAACCTACGAGCAGTACTTC. The chain carries TRBV18 and TRBJ2-7, with D possibly called TRBD1 or TRBD2 (5 bases each). Germline assignment: CDR1 KGHSH and CDR2 LQKENI. The CDR3 consists of 15 residues. Trimming took 2 bases from V and 2 from J, leaving 13 bases between them.

This sequence joins TRBV2 and TRBJ1-5; TRBD1 matches 9 bases. J lost 4 bases, V lost 7 bases, and 5 bases had no gene match. This CDR3 is built from 14 residues. Germline values: CDR1 SNHLY, CDR2 FYNNEI. The CDR3 loop reads CASTEDRGNQPQHF. CDR3 nucleotide sequence: TGTGCCAGCACAGAAGACAGGGGGAATCAGCCCCAGCATTTT.

This clonotype was detected ten times or more. V gene TRBV29-1 combines with J gene TRBJ2-5; possible D gene TRBD2, 6 bases. V was pared by 3 bases and J by 5 bases, with 13 bases between. CDR1 and CDR2 from the germline V gene are SQVTM and ANQGSEA. This CDR3 contains 13 residues. The CDR3 sequence: CSVEVGGLETQYF. CDR3 bases: TGCAGCGTTGAGGTTGGGGGGTTGGAGACCCAGTACTTC. Based on the CDR3 plus reference TRBV29-1 and TRBJ2-5, the full variable domain is SAVISQKPSRDICQRGTSLTIQCQVDSQVTMMFWYRQQPGQSLTLIATANQGSEATYESGFVIDKFPISRPNLTFSTLTVSNMSPEDSSIYLCSVEVGGLETQYFGPGTRLLVL.

This clonotype was recorded a few times. This chain connects TRBV7-9 to TRBJ1-1; D possibly corresponds to TRBD1 (5 bases). Between the trimmed V and J ends, which lost 5 bases and 3 bases, there was a span of 13 bases. The CDR3 covers 14 residues. Germline values: CDR1 SEHNR, CDR2 FQNEAQ (reference sequence). The CDR3 loop is CASSTPGRDTEAFF. The DNA of the CDR3 is TGTGCCAGCAGCACTCCTGGCAGGGACACTGAAGCTTTCTTT.

This clonotype was seen only a few times. The V call is TRBV29-1, the J call TRBJ2-3; the match to TRBD2 covers 8 bases. CDR1 and CDR2 from the germline V gene are SQVTM and ANQGSEA. The CDR3 extends over 15 amino acids. V was pared by 6 bases and J by 2 bases, with 10 bases of the junction left unmatched. CDR3 sequence (DNA): TGCAGCGTCGACGAAATAGCGGGGTACACAGATACGCAGTATTTT. This codes for CSVDEIAGYTDTQYF.

This clonotype has more than one count but fewer than ten. The chain combines TRBV30 with TRBJ1-3; TRBD1 matches 7 bases. The trim removed 6 bases at V and 0 bases at J, leaving 5 bases unmatched. CDR3 length equals 14 residues. In germline, CDR1 is GTSNPN, CDR2 SVGIG (reference sequence). CDR3 nucleotide sequence: TGTGCCTGCCAGGGGGTCAGCTCTGGAAACACCATATATTTT. Its translation is CACQGVSSGNTIYF.

The CDR3 coding sequence is TGTGCCACCTCGGAGGCCGGGTCCTACAATGAGCAGTTCTTC. It yields the protein CATSEAGSYNEQFF. The V call is TRBV5-4, the J call TRBJ2-1; the D gene is possibly TRBD2 (5 bases). Between the trimmed V and J ends, which lost 9 bases and 1 base, there was a span of 14 bases. This CDR3 contains 14 residues. The germline V gene encodes CDR1 SGHNT and CDR2 YYREEE (reference sequence).

This chain uses TRBV6-2 or TRBV6-3 with TRBJ2-3; 11 bases are shared with TRBD2. V lost 6 bases to trimming and J lost 4 bases; unmatched junction nucleotides: 9. The CDR3 covers 16 residues. Germline V CDR1 and CDR2: MNHEY, SVGEGT. The CDR3 DNA follows: TGTGCCAGCAGACCTAGACTAGCGGGATTGGCAGATACGCAGTATTTT. As protein: CASRPRLAGLADTQYF.

This clonotype was counted ten times or more. The chain links TRBV7-9 to TRBJ2-7; 8 bases match TRBD2. The CDR3 is made up of 15 amino acids. The V and J ends lost 5 bases and 6 bases, in that order; junction bases with no gene match: 12. Germline CDR1 is SEHNR and CDR2 is FQNEAQ (reference sequence). The CDR3 protein is CASSKREGVGVEQYF. The CDR3 coding sequence is TGTGCCAGCAGCAAACGGGAGGGGGTCGGTGTCGAGCAGTACTTC.

The V and J genes are TRBV7-3 and TRBJ2-2; D is unresolved. Looked up from germline, CDR1 is SGHTA and CDR2 is FQGTGA. Trimming removed 4 bases at V and 6 bases at J, with 12 bases between. This CDR3 spans 14 amino acids. CDR3: CASSSGSASGELFF. For the CDR3, the DNA is TGTGCCAGCAGCTCCGGATCTGCATCCGGGGAGCTGTTTTTT. Full variable domain (remainder filled in from reference TRBV7-3 and TRBJ2-2): GAGVSQTPSNKVTEKGKYVELRCDPISGHTALYWYRQSLGQGPEFLIYFQGTGAADDSGLPNDRFFAVRPEGSVSTLKIQRTERGDSAVYLCASSSGSASGELFFGEGSRLTVL.

The chain recombines TRBV24-1 with TRBJ2-2; TRBD1 might be the D (5 bases). This CDR3 region has 18 residues. Trimming took off 1 base at V and 3 bases at J, with 17 bases between the two ends. Per the germline V gene, CDR1 is KGHDR and CDR2 is SFDVKD. As DNA, the CDR3 is TGTGCCACCAGTGATTTTGGGGCTGTGGCAGGGTACACCGGGGAGCTGTTTTTT. Translated, it gives CATSDFGAVAGYTGELFF.

A remark on this clonotype: A read error may explain this, as a much larger clone is one base away. The chain couples TRBV11-1 to TRBJ1-1; D perhaps matches TRBD1 (5 bases). From germline, CDR1 is SGHAT and CDR2 FQDESV (reference sequence). There are 16 residues in the CDR3. CDR3 in amino acids: CASSPSGTKMNTEASF. CDR3 coding DNA: TGTGCCAGCAGTCCCTCGGGGACCAAAATGAACACTGAAGCTTCCTTT.

Ten or more counts support this clonotype. The genes are TRBV5-6 and TRBJ2-1; 9 nucleotides agree with TRBD1. The CDR3 is 14 residues long. The germline CDR1 and CDR2 sequences are SGHDT and YYEEEE. Trimming at V came to 1 base and at J to 8 bases, leaving 4 bases not matched to a gene. The CDR3 loop reads CASSLRQGDDEQFF. CDR3 in DNA: TGTGCCAGCAGCTTGAGACAGGGGGATGATGAGCAGTTCTTC.

Ten or more counts support this clonotype. The V call is TRBV2, the J call TRBJ2-3, with TRBD2 matching 11 bases. Trimming cost V 6 bases and J 7 bases; bases outside gene matches: 3. Germline-derived CDR1 and CDR2 are SNHLY and FYNNEI. This CDR3 comprises 13 residues. DNA for the CDR3: TGTGCCAGCAGCGCGACTAGCGGGAATACGCAGTATTTT. It yields the protein CASSATSGNTQYF.

There are many counts of this clonotype. The V gene is TRBV28, the J gene TRBJ1-1, with D possibly TRBD1 on 6 matching bases. Germline V CDR1 and CDR2: MDHEN, SYDVKM. The CDR3 spans 16 residues. Trimming left V 5 bases short and J 4 bases short, with 20 bases between. CDR3 DNA sequence: TGTGCCAGCAGTCAAACCCAGGGGCTAGGTAGCACTGAAGCTTTCTTT. Amino acids: CASSQTQGLGSTEAFF.

The gene calls are TRBV7-3 and TRBJ2-1; D gene unclear. Germline-derived CDR1 and CDR2 are SGHTA and FQGTGA. The CDR3 sequence is 14 residues long. Between the trimmed V and J ends, which lost 4 bases and 8 bases, there was a span of 15 bases. The CDR3 protein is CASSSPLRSHEQFF. The CDR3 DNA sequence: TGTGCCAGCAGCTCCCCGTTGCGGTCCCATGAGCAGTTCTTC.

This clonotype occurred many times. This chain links TRBV12-3 or TRBV12-4 with TRBJ1-1; D ambiguous. Trimming stripped 7 bases from V and 5 bases from J, with 17 bases between. CDR3 length equals 14 residues. The CDR3 loop reads CASTPPGEGTEAFF. The CDR3 region has the DNA TGTGCCAGCACCCCCCCGGGAGAAGGGACTGAAGCTTTCTTT.

This clonotype was seen ten or more times. The CDR3 nucleotides read TGTGCCAGCAGCTTGCAGGGGACGGGAGAGCAGTTCTTC. It is translated as CASSLQGTGEQFF. V gene TRBV7-3 combines with J gene TRBJ2-1, with D possibly matching TRBD1 (6 bases). V was shortened by 3 bases and J by 10 bases, with 13 bases between the two germline ends. Germline CDR1 SGHTA, CDR2 FQGTGA. CDR3 length: 13 amino acids.

J is TRBJ2-3 and V is TRBV18; weak D call: TRBD2 (5 bases). V was shortened by 3 bases and J by 2 bases, with 12 bases between the two germline ends. The CDR3 sequence is 15 residues long. CDR1 is KGHSH, CDR2 LQKENI, per germline. CDR3 in amino acids: CASSPPSPNTDTQYF. CDR3 DNA sequence: TGTGCCAGCTCACCGCCTAGCCCCAACACAGATACGCAGTATTTT.

This clonotype was counted between two and nine times. This chain joins TRBV7-9 and TRBJ2-7; unclear D gene. The germline CDR1 and CDR2 sequences are SEHNR and FQNEAQ (reference sequence). Trimming stripped 1 base from V and 1 base from J, with 14 bases between. The CDR3 has 16 amino acids. The CDR3 DNA follows: TGTGCCAGCAGCTTAGGATTTGCTACCGTTTCCTACGAGCAGTACTTC. Its protein product is CASSLGFATVSYEQYF.

This clonotype was seen ten or more times. The rearrangement uses TRBV20-1 and TRBJ2-5; 7 bases agree with TRBD2. The CDR3 contains 13 residues. Trimming took 6 bases from V and 6 from J; bases not matched to a gene: 10. The V gene's germline CDR1 is DFQATT and CDR2 SNEGSKA (reference sequence). Here the CDR3 DNA reads TGCAGTGCCGAGCGGGGTACGGGGCAGACCCAGTACTTC. Protein: CSAERGTGQTQYF.

The J gene is TRBJ1-5, the V gene TRBV7-2; 9 nucleotides match TRBD1. J was trimmed by 7 bases and V by 3 bases; bases with no gene match: 4. Germline CDR1 is SGHTA and CDR2 is FQGNSA. The CDR3 sequence is 14 residues long. CDR3 residues: CASSFGTGYQPQHF. CDR3 nucleotide sequence: TGTGCCAGCAGCTTCGGGACAGGGTACCAGCCCCAGCATTTT.

This clonotype has at least ten counts. This chain connects TRBV3-1 to TRBJ2-1; possible D gene TRBD1, 7 bases. The CDR3 runs 14 residues. The germline V and J ends were trimmed by 0 bases and 12 bases, with 15 bases remaining between them. Germline V gene lookup returns CDR1 LGHDT and CDR2 YNNKEL (reference sequence). DNA of the CDR3: TGTGCCAGCAGCCAAGATGGAGGGGGCTTTAGGCAGTTCTTC. Translation: CASSQDGGGFRQFF.

This clonotype was found a few times. The chain is built from TRBV7-8 and TRBJ2-7; 7 bases line up with TRBD2. V was clipped by 3 bases and J by 2 bases; unmatched bases: 13. CDR3 length: 17 residues. Germline V lookup: CDR1 SGHVS, CDR2 FQNEAQ. The CDR3 loop reads CASSFHRFRGRTYEQYF. CDR3 coding DNA: TGTGCCAGCAGCTTTCACCGTTTTCGCGGGAGAACCTACGAGCAGTACTTC.

CDR3 amino acids: CATSDASRGGYNEQFF. The CDR3, as DNA: TGTGCCACCAGTGACGCCTCTAGAGGGGGTTACAATGAGCAGTTCTTC. The rearrangement joins TRBV24-1 to TRBJ2-1, with D tentatively TRBD1 (6 bases). The germline gives CDR1 KGHDR, CDR2 SFDVKD. Between the trimmed V and J ends, which lost 4 bases and 4 bases, there was a span of 16 bases. The CDR3 is made up of 16 amino acids.

There are many counts of this clonotype. The chain recombines TRBV2 with TRBJ2-7; perhaps TRBD1 as D (6 bases). From germline, CDR1 is SNHLY and CDR2 FYNNEI. The length of the CDR3 is 13 residues. The ends were cut back, 4 bases at V and 1 base at J, with 8 bases in the middle. The CDR3 loop reads CASSVQGSYEQYF. The CDR3 DNA follows: TGTGCCAGCAGTGTACAGGGATCCTACGAGCAGTACTTC.

This clonotype was counted between two and nine times. The V and J genes are TRBV5-1 and TRBJ1-4; D remains unclear. The germline gives CDR1 SGHRS, CDR2 YFSETQ. The CDR3 has 15 residues. Trimming took 1 base from V and 5 from J, leaving 12 bases between them. The CDR3 bases are TGCGCCAGCAGCTTGAGGGCAGTCCGGAATGAAAAACTGTTTTTT. Amino acids: CASSLRAVRNEKLFF.

The chain has TRBV20-1 and TRBJ2-3; 9 positions agree with TRBD1. Germline CDR1 and CDR2: DFQATT and SNEGSKA (reference sequence). This CDR3 is built from 16 residues. J gave up 2 bases and V 1 base, and 7 bases lay outside the gene matches. CDR3 nucleotides: TGCAGTGCTAGAGTAGAGGGACAGGGCTACACAGATACGCAGTATTTT. Its protein is CSARVEGQGYTDTQYF.

This clonotype was seen more than once but under ten times. This sequence joins TRBV7-9 and TRBJ1-2, with a possible D match to TRBD1 (6 bases). This CDR3 region has 16 residues. The germline V gene encodes CDR1 SEHNR and CDR2 FQNEAQ (reference sequence). Trimming took 0 bases from V and 6 from J, leaving 17 bases between them. CDR3 sequence (DNA): TGTGCCAGCAGCTTAGCTTCCGCGGGGGGCCGGGATGGCTACACCTTC. It is translated as CASSLASAGGRDGYTF.

The chain carries TRBV6-2 or TRBV6-3 and TRBJ2-3; 7 bases are shared with TRBD2. V dropped 5 bases and J dropped 2; count of bases not matched to a gene: 10. CDR1 and CDR2 (germline): MNHEY, SVGEGT. The CDR3 spans 16 residues. The CDR3 sequence: CASSASGTIFTDTQYF. CDR3 sequence (DNA): TGTGCCAGCAGTGCCTCCGGGACTATCTTCACAGATACGCAGTATTTT.

The rearrangement uses TRBV7-8 and TRBJ2-3; D unclear. The V end was cut by 4 bases, the J end by 0 bases, with 14 bases between. This CDR3 has 16 amino acids. Germline CDR1 reads SGHVS; CDR2 reads FQNEAQ. Here the CDR3 DNA reads TGTGCCAGCAGCTCCGGACGATTCCCTAGCACAGATACGCAGTATTTT. Translated: CASSSGRFPSTDTQYF.